This T cell receptor (beta chain) was identified in a study of T-cell memory formation after mild COVID-19. A single record per CDR3 protein comes from TCRdb applying MiXCR to the 5' RACE reads. The data contain 70,000 to 100,000 distinct CDR3 sequences, around 15% of them seen just once; the ten biggest clones take up approximately 40%. In germline, CDR1 is MGHRA, CDR2 YSYEKL. The length of the CDR3 is 13 residues. V lost 4 bases and J 6 bases, leaving 11 bases between the germline ends. The source of this sequence is a man between 18 and 35 years old who had mild COVID-19 (a few samples of this study predate the infection). Cell type and time point are not known. Sequences were obtained from PBMCs or a T cell subset sorted from them (not recorded which). The V gene is TRBV4-1, the J gene TRBJ2-3; D gene unclear. The CDR3 here is CASSLWRPDTQYF. The DNA of the CDR3 is TGCGCCAGCAGCCTCTGGCGTCCGGATACGCAGTATTTT.